These 18 T cell receptor beta chains came from one sample sequenced in a study of human T cells and chemical hapten exposure. In TCRdb, the RACE reads were re-called with MiXCR into one record per CDR3 protein. The top ten clones hold less than 3% of a sample with fewer than 200,000 distinct CDR3 sequences, just under 30% of them seen once. Time point noted: pre-sensitization, week 0. As for treatment: therapeutic diphenylcyclopropenone sensitization with weekly scalp DPC. Specimen: whole blood, collected in connection with sensitization to the hapten diphenylcyclopropenone (DPC). Receptor source: a woman in her twenties or thirties with alopecia areata. Some clones in this sample may be carry-over from other donors' samples.

This clonotype has just a few counts. V gene TRBV12-3 or TRBV12-4 combines with J gene TRBJ2-1; D not resolved. Trimming cost V 3 bases and J 10 bases, with 4 bases left between them. This CDR3 spans 10 amino acids. The CDR3, as DNA: TGTGCCAGCAGTTTTCAGGAGCAGTTCTTC. Protein sequence: CASSFQEQFF.

J is TRBJ2-1 and V is TRBV2; 11 bases map to TRBD2. V lost 4 bases to trimming and J lost 6 bases; unmatched junction nucleotides: 5. This CDR3 spans 15 amino acids. Per germline, CDR1 SNHLY and CDR2 FYNNEI. The CDR3 region has the DNA TGTGCCAGCAGTGGACTAGCGGGGAGAGGCAATGAGCAGTTCTTC. Translated: CASSGLAGRGNEQFF.

The table lists this clonotype with a few counts. The genes are TRBV29-1 and TRBJ2-3; 10 nucleotides agree with TRBD2. J gave up 5 bases and V 5 bases, and 7 bases lay outside the gene matches. Germline CDR1 and CDR2: SQVTM and ANQGSEA. This CDR3 has 14 residues. CDR3 DNA sequence: TGCAGCGTTTCGACTAGCGGGTGGCAAGATACGCAGTATTTT. This translates into CSVSTSGWQDTQYF.

The V and J genes are TRBV28 and TRBJ1-1; 9 bases are shared with TRBD1. CDR1 MDHEN and CDR2 SYDVKM come from the germline V gene. The ends lost 10 bases at V and 1 base at J; junction bases unmatched: 4. This CDR3 has 13 amino acids. The CDR3 bases are TGTGCCACTCAGGGACAGGGGAACACTGAAGCTTTCTTT. Its protein is CATQGQGNTEAFF.

This clonotype has a handful of counts. V is TRBV5-1 and J is TRBJ1-3, with TRBD1 as a possible D gene (5 bases). The CDR3 has 17 residues. V was cut by 0 bases and J by 4 bases, with 17 bases left in between. Germline values: CDR1 SGHRS, CDR2 YFSETQ. In DNA, the CDR3 is TGCGCCAGCAGCTTGGCGGGGACCACGCTGGCAGGAAACACCATATATTTT. Its protein product is CASSLAGTTLAGNTIYF.

Only a few counts were recorded for this clonotype. This chain uses TRBV7-2 with TRBJ1-2; D gene unclear. Germline CDR1 is SGHTA and CDR2 is FQGNSA. The V end lost 4 bases, the J end lost 4 bases, and 7 bases lay between the germline ends. This CDR3 is 12 amino acids long. The CDR3 DNA follows: TGTGCCAGCAGCTCCCGGACCTATGGCTACACCTTC. This codes for CASSSRTYGYTF.

This chain uses TRBV29-1 with TRBJ1-1; 7 bases align to TRBD1. Germline assignment: CDR1 SQVTM and CDR2 ANQGSEA. The CDR3 sequence is 14 residues long. V lost 6 bases to trimming and J lost 0 bases; unmatched junction nucleotides: 7. The CDR3 region has the DNA TGCAGCGTAGCACACAGGGGTATGAACACTGAAGCTTTCTTT. Its protein product is CSVAHRGMNTEAFF.

The rearrangement joins TRBV20-1 to TRBJ2-7, with a tentative D call TRBD2 (5 bases). Germline-derived CDR1 and CDR2 are DFQATT and SNEGSKA (reference sequence). Trimming cost V 4 bases and J 2 bases, with 15 bases left between them. The CDR3 has 14 amino acids. The CDR3, as DNA: TGCAGTGCTACCCCCCCTAGCTTGGCCTACGAGCAGTACTTC. Translation: CSATPPSLAYEQYF.

This clonotype has just a few counts. The genes are TRBV5-1 and TRBJ2-3, with 7 bases fitting TRBD2. The CDR3 runs 15 residues. Per the germline V gene, CDR1 is SGHRS and CDR2 is YFSETQ. V lost 3 bases, J lost 1 base, and 5 bases stayed unmatched. CDR3: CASSSGLVGTDTQYF. The CDR3 nucleotides are TGCGCCAGCAGCTCCGGACTAGTCGGCACAGATACGCAGTATTTT.

This clonotype appeared a few times. This chain uses TRBV7-2 with TRBJ1-6; the match to TRBD1 covers 12 bases. With 0 bases clipped from V and 7 bases from J, the junction kept 7 bases outside the gene matches. CDR3 size: 18 residues. Germline loops: CDR1 SGHTA, CDR2 FQGNSA. CDR3 nucleotide sequence: TGTGCCAGCAGCTTAGCGGGGAGGGGACAGGGGGCAAATTCACCCCTCCACTTT. It specifies CASSLAGRGQGANSPLHF.

This clonotype was counted between two and nine times. The gene calls are TRBV28 and TRBJ1-1; 9 positions match TRBD1. V lost 6 bases and J lost 5; bases outside the gene matches: 4. There are 13 residues in the CDR3. Germline-derived CDR1 and CDR2 are MDHEN and SYDVKM. The CDR3 is CASRFDRGTEAFF. CDR3 in DNA: TGTGCCAGCAGATTCGACAGGGGGACTGAAGCTTTCTTT.

This clonotype was seen only a few times. The chain recombines TRBV28 with TRBJ2-1, with 8 bases lining up with TRBD2. J lost 4 bases, V lost 3 bases, and 8 bases had no gene match. The CDR3 runs to 16 residues. Germline V lookup: CDR1 MDHEN, CDR2 SYDVKM. The CDR3 sequence: CASSFPSAGGYNEQFF. For the CDR3, the DNA is TGTGCCAGCAGTTTCCCCTCGGCGGGGGGTTACAATGAGCAGTTCTTC.

This chain joins TRBV18 and TRBJ2-1; 7 bases are a match to TRBD2. V shed 6 bases and J 8 bases; nucleotides not matched to a gene: 16. The germline V gene has CDR1 KGHSH and CDR2 LQKENI. The CDR3 runs 16 residues. CDR3 residues: CASSKFRDGGRDEQFF. DNA of the CDR3: TGTGCCAGCTCTAAATTCCGGGACGGAGGGAGGGATGAGCAGTTCTTC. Supplemented by reference TRBV18 and TRBJ2-1, the full variable domain reads NAGVMQNPRHLVRRRGQEARLRCSPMKGHSHVYWYRQLPEEGLKFMVYLQKENIIDESGMPKERFSAEFPKEGPSILRIQQVVRGDSAAYFCASSKFRDGGRDEQFFGPGTRLTVL.

The table lists this clonotype with a few counts. This chain joins TRBV20-1 and TRBJ2-7; TRBD2 might be the D (6 bases). CDR1 DFQATT and CDR2 SNEGSKA come from the germline V gene (reference sequence). The V end was cut by 5 bases, the J end by 0 bases, with 14 bases between. The CDR3 has 14 residues. The CDR3 sequence: CSARRAGSSYEQYF. CDR3 in DNA: TGCAGTGCTCGGAGGGCAGGGAGCTCCTACGAGCAGTACTTC.

The chain has TRBV28 and TRBJ1-5; 7 bases are shared with TRBD1. The CDR3 has 15 amino acids. The V segment lost 1 base and the J segment 2 bases; nucleotides outside the gene matches: 2. Germline values: CDR1 MDHEN, CDR2 SYDVKM. CDR3 sequence: CASSLFQGGNQPQHF. As DNA, the CDR3 is TGTGCCAGCAGTTTATTCCAGGGGGGCAATCAGCCCCAGCATTTT.

This clonotype was picked up many times. V gene TRBV5-5 combines with J gene TRBJ1-4, with 7 bases matching TRBD1. V shed 0 bases and J 6 bases; nucleotides not matched to a gene: 2. There are 14 residues in the CDR3. The germline V gene encodes CDR1 SGHKS and CDR2 YYEKEE (reference sequence). DNA for the CDR3: TGTGCCAGCAGCTTGGGAACAGGGGATGAAAAACTGTTTTTT. As protein: CASSLGTGDEKLFF.

This clonotype has just a few counts. This chain joins TRBV10-3 and TRBJ2-7; TRBD1 matches 10 bases. From germline, CDR1 is ENHRY and CDR2 SYGVKD. The CDR3 loop spans 15 amino acids. Trimming cost V 4 bases and J 4 bases; bases outside gene matches: 7. The CDR3 reads CAISGRDRGLYEQYF. CDR3 DNA: TGTGCCATCAGTGGCCGGGACAGGGGATTGTACGAGCAGTACTTC.

V usage is TRBV20-1 and J usage is TRBJ2-1; D remains unclear. Germline V gene lookup returns CDR1 DFQATT and CDR2 SNEGSKA (reference sequence). The CDR3 runs 13 residues. Trimming pared 6 bases from V and 8 bases from J, leaving 17 bases between. The CDR3 sequence is CSASPTGRHEQFF. Here the CDR3 DNA reads TGCAGTGCCTCCCCCACCGGGCGACATGAGCAGTTCTTC.